The 7 T cell receptor beta chains in this list originate from one sample, sequenced in a study of T cell changes during pregnancy in multiple sclerosis (dated by TCRdb to the late 2010s). Preparation of the library involved the immunoSEQ multiplex PCR assay. Here the immuneACCESS table is served through TCRdb, limited to in-frame sequences with V and J called. Missing clones are a known gap in these copies; in checked studies unresolved V genes cover under half, and the rest lacks a known reason. For this sample there are 93,000 or so clones; 80% to 95% appear just once. The ten largest clones represent 0.95% of the sample. Material: peripheral blood, obtained before pregnancy. These receptors all come from a female donor with multiple sclerosis, enrolled in a pregnancy study.

The CDR3, as DNA: TGTGCCAGTAGTATATTTGGACAGTACCGCTCTGGAAACACCATATATTTT. Protein sequence: CASSIFGQYRSGNTIYF. The V and J genes are TRBV19 and TRBJ1-3, with D possibly matching TRBD1 (6 bases). V was pared by 2 bases and J by 0 bases, with 14 bases between. The CDR3 spans 17 residues. The germline CDR1 and CDR2 sequences are LNHDA and SQIVND (reference sequence).

The gene calls are TRBV19 and TRBJ2-2; perhaps TRBD1 as D (5 bases). V lost 6 bases and J 1 base, leaving 12 bases between the germline ends. Germline V gives CDR1 LNHDA, CDR2 SQIVND (reference sequence). This CDR3 spans 15 amino acids. The CDR3 region has the DNA TGTGCCAGTAGGGAAAGACAGAAGAACACCGGGGAGCTGTTTTTT. Protein: CASRERQKNTGELFF.

This clone was seen a few times. The V call is TRBV20-1, the J call TRBJ2-1; weak D call: TRBD2 (6 bases). The CDR3 contains 11 residues. From germline, CDR1 is DFQATT and CDR2 SNEGSKA (reference sequence). Trimming shortened V by 5 bases and J by 7 bases, and 9 bases separated the two germline ends. CDR3 sequence (DNA): TGCAGTGCTTCAGGGAGGAATGAGCAGTTCTTC. Amino acids: CSASGRNEQFF.

This clone was seen just once. The rearrangement links TRBV5-5 to TRBJ2-7, with TRBD1 matching 9 bases. The germline V gene encodes CDR1 SGHKS and CDR2 YYEKEE (reference sequence). This CDR3 spans 13 amino acids. The junction had 5 bases not matched to a gene; V was cut back by 3 bases and J by 7 bases. In DNA form, the CDR3 reads TGTGCCAGCAGCTCGGACAGGGGCCAAGAGCAGTACTTC. Amino acid sequence: CASSSDRGQEQYF.

This clone was counted once. The chain links TRBV5-1 to TRBJ2-1; weak D call: TRBD2 (6 bases). The V and J ends lost 5 bases and 2 bases respectively, with 11 bases between them. CDR3 size: 14 residues. Germline CDR1 is SGHRS and CDR2 is YFSETQ. DNA of the CDR3: TGCGCCAGCAGGAGTACGGGGGCCTACAATGAGCAGTTCTTC. It specifies CASRSTGAYNEQFF.

This clone was found once. This CDR3 reads CASSSQTSTDTQYF. The CDR3 DNA sequence: TGCGCCAGCAGCTCCCAGACTTCGACAGATACGCAGTATTTT. This chain uses TRBV5-1 with TRBJ2-3; no clear D gene. There are 14 residues in the CDR3. Germline V gene sequence: CDR1 SGHRS, CDR2 YFSETQ. Trimming cost V 3 bases and J 3 bases, with 11 bases left between them. Full variable domain (missing parts from reference TRBV5-1 and TRBJ2-3): KAGVTQTPRYLIKTRGQQVTLSCSPISGHRSVSWYQQTPGQGLQFLFEYFSETQRNKGNFPGRFSGRQFSNSRSEMNVSTLELGDSALYLCASSSQTSTDTQYFGPGTRLTVL.

This rearrangement joins TRBV6-5 to TRBJ2-3; 7 nucleotides line up with TRBD1. The CDR3 covers 15 residues. Germline CDR1 MNHEY, CDR2 SVGAGI. The trim removed 2 bases at V and 2 bases at J, leaving 4 bases unmatched. The CDR3 nucleotides read TGTGCCAGCAGTTACCGGGACAGTGCCACAGATACGCAGTATTTT. Its translation: CASSYRDSATDTQYF.